The 11 T cell receptor beta chains listed next were all sequenced from one sample in a study of T cell responses to AZD1222 COVID-19 vaccine. Here immunoSEQ multiplex PCR was the method, and the copy in TCRdb shows in-frame clones only, minus some. The sample has over 100,000 clones, roughly nine tenths seen once. Source: peripheral blood, taken on day 0 of AZD1222 vaccination. The receptors come from an adult in good health.

The chain is built from TRBV13 and TRBJ2-5; D perhaps matches TRBD2 (6 bases). The V end lost 5 bases, the J end lost 1 base, and 8 bases lay between the germline ends. CDR3 length: 13 amino acids. CDR1 PRHDT and CDR2 FYEKMQ come from the germline V gene (reference sequence). The CDR3 is CASSRGVQETQYF. CDR3 sequence (DNA): TGTGCCAGCAGCCGCGGGGTCCAAGAGACCCAGTACTTC.

This chain uses TRBV27 with TRBJ2-1, with D hard to call. Germline assignment: CDR1 MNHEY and CDR2 SMNVEV (reference sequence). This CDR3 contains 15 residues. The V end was cut by 6 bases, the J end by 0 bases, with 12 bases between. The CDR3 region is CASSLGVVSYNEQFF. The CDR3 DNA reads as TGTGCCAGCAGCCTGGGTGTTGTCTCCTACAATGAGCAGTTCTTC.

J is TRBJ1-3 and V is TRBV27; D possibly corresponds to TRBD1 (5 bases). Germline lookup yields CDR1 MNHEY and CDR2 SMNVEV (reference sequence). V was cut by 0 bases and J by 3 bases, with 15 bases left in between. The CDR3 contains 17 residues. The CDR3 DNA sequence: TGTGCCAGCAGTTTATCGGGGCGGGGTAAGGGTGGAAACACCATATATTTT. Protein sequence: CASSLSGRGKGGNTIYF.

The chain links TRBV12-3 or TRBV12-4 to TRBJ1-5, with D unclear. The CDR3 runs 13 residues. The V end lost 4 bases, the J end lost 9 bases, and 13 bases lay between the germline ends. The CDR3 nucleotides read TGTGCCAGCAGTTCGGATCCGAAGCGGCCCCAGCATTTT. It yields the protein CASSSDPKRPQHF.

The rearrangement joins TRBV5-6 to TRBJ2-7, with D perhaps matching TRBD1 or TRBD2 (6 bases each). CDR1 is SGHDT and CDR2 is YYEEEE in the germline V gene. The CDR3 length is 16 residues. With 4 bases removed from V and 2 bases from J, the gap between germline ends came to 19 bases. CDR3: CASSNPTIRGPYEQYF. CDR3 DNA: TGTGCCAGCAGCAACCCAACAATACGGGGGCCCTACGAGCAGTACTTC. The full variable domain, its missing parts supplied by reference TRBV5-6 and TRBJ2-7, is DAGVTQSPTHLIKTRGQQVTLRCSPKSGHDTVSWYQQALGQGPQFIFQYYEEEERQRGNFPDRFSGHQFPNYSSELNVNALLLGDSALYLCASSNPTIRGPYEQYFGPGTRLTVT.

This rearrangement joins TRBV7-9 to TRBJ1-1; perhaps TRBD1 as D (6 bases). This CDR3 has 14 residues. The V gene's germline CDR1 is SEHNR and CDR2 FQNEAQ (reference sequence). Deletions cut 0 bases from V and 9 bases from J, with 14 bases between. This chain's CDR3 is CASSLASRGPQAFF. CDR3 sequence (DNA): TGTGCCAGCAGCTTAGCTTCCCGGGGGCCCCAAGCTTTCTTT. Complete variable domain (other parts from reference TRBV7-9 and TRBJ1-1): DTGVSQNPRHKITKRGQNVTFRCDPISEHNRLYWYRQTLGQGPEFLTYFQNEAQLEKSRLLSDRFSAERPKGSFSTLEIQRTEQGDSAMYLCASSLASRGPQAFFGQGTRLTVV.

The rearrangement joins TRBV7-8 to TRBJ2-3; the D call may be TRBD1 or TRBD2 (5 bases each). The V gene lost 6 bases and the J gene lost 3 bases, with 10 bases spanning the gap. The CDR3 is made up of 13 amino acids. Germline V gene sequence: CDR1 SGHVS, CDR2 FQNEAQ. The CDR3 sequence: CASRERGTDTQYF. The DNA for the CDR3 is TGTGCCAGCAGGGAGAGGGGTACAGATACGCAGTATTTT.

This chain uses TRBV6-6 with TRBJ2-3; D not resolved. Trimming removed 8 bases from V and 9 bases from J, with 21 bases in between. Germline V CDR1 and CDR2: MNHNY, SVGAGI (reference sequence). The CDR3 spans 14 residues. CDR3 amino acids: CASSGPASVRTQYF. In nucleotides, the CDR3 is TGTGCCAGCTCCGGACCGGCTTCGGTGAGGACGCAGTATTTT.

V usage is TRBV7-9 and J usage is TRBJ2-1; TRBD2 matches 13 bases. The CDR3 loop spans 15 amino acids. The trim removed 6 bases at V and 8 bases at J, leaving 7 bases unmatched. From germline, CDR1 is SEHNR and CDR2 FQNEAQ (reference sequence). Here the CDR3 DNA reads TGTGCCAGCAGTCCGACTAGCGGGGGGCCCCATGAGCAGTTCTTC. Its translation: CASSPTSGGPHEQFF. Drawing the rest from reference TRBV7-9 and TRBJ2-1, the complete variable domain is DTGVSQNPRHKITKRGQNVTFRCDPISEHNRLYWYRQTLGQGPEFLTYFQNEAQLEKSRLLSDRFSAERPKGSFSTLEIQRTEQGDSAMYLCASSPTSGGPHEQFFGPGTRLTVL.

The chain joins TRBV7-6 to TRBJ1-1; 8 nucleotides align to TRBD1. The CDR3 runs 16 residues. V lost 3 bases to trimming and J lost 2 bases; unmatched junction nucleotides: 8. CDR1 and CDR2 from the germline V gene are SGHVS and FNYEAQ. CDR3 DNA sequence: TGTGCCAGCAGCTTTGGGTACAGGGGGACCAACACTGAAGCTTTCTTT. Protein product: CASSFGYRGTNTEAFF.

The gene calls are TRBV3-1 (or the pseudogene TRBV3-2) and TRBJ2-7; no firm D call. The V gene lost 0 bases and the J gene lost 0 bases, with 6 bases spanning the gap. The CDR3 length is 14 residues. The germline CDR1 and CDR2 sequences are LGHDT and YNNKEL (reference sequence). CDR3 DNA: TGTGCCAGCAGCCAAGAGTACCGCTCCTACGAGCAGTACTTC. Its protein is CASSQEYRSYEQYF.